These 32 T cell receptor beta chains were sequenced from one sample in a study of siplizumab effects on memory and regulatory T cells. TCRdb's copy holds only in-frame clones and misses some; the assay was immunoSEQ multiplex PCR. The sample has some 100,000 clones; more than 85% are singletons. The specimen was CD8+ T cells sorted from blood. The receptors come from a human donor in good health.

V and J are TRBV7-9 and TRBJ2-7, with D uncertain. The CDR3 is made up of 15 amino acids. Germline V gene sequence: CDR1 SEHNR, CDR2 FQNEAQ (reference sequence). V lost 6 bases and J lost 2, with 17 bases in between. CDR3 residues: CASSPPGRAPYEQYF. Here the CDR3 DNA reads TGTGCCAGCAGTCCTCCCGGACGAGCGCCCTACGAGCAGTACTTC.

The CDR3 loop is CASSLDRFGYEQYF. CDR3 bases: TGTGCCAGCAGCTTAGACAGGTTCGGCTACGAGCAGTACTTC. This chain uses TRBV11-2 with TRBJ2-7; D not certain. Trimming shortened V by 0 bases and J by 3 bases, and 9 bases separated the two germline ends. From germline, CDR1 is SGHAT and CDR2 FQNNGV. The CDR3 spans 14 residues.

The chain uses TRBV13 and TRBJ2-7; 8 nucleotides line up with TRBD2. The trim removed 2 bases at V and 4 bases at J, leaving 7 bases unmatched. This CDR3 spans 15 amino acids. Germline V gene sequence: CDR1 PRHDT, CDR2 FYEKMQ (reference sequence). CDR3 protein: CASSLWGGGSYEQYF. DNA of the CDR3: TGTGCCAGCAGCTTATGGGGCGGGGGGAGTTACGAGCAGTACTTC.

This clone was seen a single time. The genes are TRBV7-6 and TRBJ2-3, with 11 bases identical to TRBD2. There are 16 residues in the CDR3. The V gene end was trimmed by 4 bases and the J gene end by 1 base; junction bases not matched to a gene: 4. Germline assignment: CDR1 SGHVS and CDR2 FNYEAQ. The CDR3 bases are TGTGCCAGCAGCTCCGAACTAGCGGGAGGCACAGATACGCAGTATTTT. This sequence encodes CASSSELAGGTDTQYF. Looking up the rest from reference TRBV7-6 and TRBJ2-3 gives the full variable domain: GAGVSQSPRYKVTKRGQDVALRCDPISGHVSLYWYRQALGQGPEFLTYFNYEAQQDKSGLPNDRFSAERPEGSISTLTIQRTEQRDSAMYRCASSSELAGGTDTQYFGPGTRLTVL.

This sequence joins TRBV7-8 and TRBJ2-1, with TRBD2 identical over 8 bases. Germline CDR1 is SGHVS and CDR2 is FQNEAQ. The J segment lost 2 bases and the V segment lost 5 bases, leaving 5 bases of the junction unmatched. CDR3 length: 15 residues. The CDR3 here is CASSLEREPYNEQFF. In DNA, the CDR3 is TGTGCCAGCAGCCTTGAGCGGGAGCCCTACAATGAGCAGTTCTTC. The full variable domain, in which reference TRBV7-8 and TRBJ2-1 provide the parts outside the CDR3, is GAGVSQSPRYKVAKRGQDVALRCDPISGHVSLFWYQQALGQGPEFLTYFQNEAQLDKSGLPSDRFFAERPEGSVSTLKIQRTQQEDSAVYLCASSLEREPYNEQFFGPGTRLTVL.

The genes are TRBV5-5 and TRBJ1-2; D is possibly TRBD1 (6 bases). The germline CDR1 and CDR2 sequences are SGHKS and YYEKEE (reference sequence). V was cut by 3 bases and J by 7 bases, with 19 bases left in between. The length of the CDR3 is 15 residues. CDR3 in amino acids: CASSYGSSGGGGYTF. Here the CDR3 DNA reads TGTGCCAGCAGCTATGGATCGTCTGGAGGGGGTGGCTACACCTTC.

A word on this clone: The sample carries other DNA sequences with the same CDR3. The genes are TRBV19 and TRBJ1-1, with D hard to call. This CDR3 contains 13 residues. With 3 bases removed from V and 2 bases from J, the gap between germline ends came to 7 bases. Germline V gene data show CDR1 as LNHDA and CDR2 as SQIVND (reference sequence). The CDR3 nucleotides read TGTGCCAGTAGTATTAGCCTAAACACTGAAGCTTTCTTT. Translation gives CASSISLNTEAFF.

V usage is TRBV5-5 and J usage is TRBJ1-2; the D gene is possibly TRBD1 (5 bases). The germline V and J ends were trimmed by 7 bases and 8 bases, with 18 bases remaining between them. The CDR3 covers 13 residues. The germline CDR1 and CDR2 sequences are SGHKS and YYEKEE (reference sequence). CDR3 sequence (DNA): TGTGCCAGCCCGGGGGACCGACTAGGGGGCTACACCTTC. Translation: CASPGDRLGGYTF.

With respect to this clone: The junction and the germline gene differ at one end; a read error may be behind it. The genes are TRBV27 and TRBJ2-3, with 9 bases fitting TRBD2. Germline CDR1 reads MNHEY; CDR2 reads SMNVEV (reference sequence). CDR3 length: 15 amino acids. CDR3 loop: CAGSIGTSTSDAQYF. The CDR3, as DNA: TGTGCCGGCAGTATAGGGACTAGCACATCGGATGCGCAGTATTTT.

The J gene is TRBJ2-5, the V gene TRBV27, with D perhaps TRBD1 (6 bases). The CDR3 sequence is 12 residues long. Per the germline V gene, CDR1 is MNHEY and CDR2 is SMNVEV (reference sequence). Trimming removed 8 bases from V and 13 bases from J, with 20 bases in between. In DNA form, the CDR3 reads TGTGCCAGCGGGCTGACAGGCCCGGGTTCGTACTTC. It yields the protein CASGLTGPGSYF.

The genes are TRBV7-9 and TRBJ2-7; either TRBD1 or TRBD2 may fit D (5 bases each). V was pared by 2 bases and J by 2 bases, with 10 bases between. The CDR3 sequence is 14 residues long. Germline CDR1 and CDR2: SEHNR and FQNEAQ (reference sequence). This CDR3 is CASSLWDGAYEQYF. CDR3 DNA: TGTGCCAGCAGCTTATGGGACGGAGCCTACGAGCAGTACTTC.

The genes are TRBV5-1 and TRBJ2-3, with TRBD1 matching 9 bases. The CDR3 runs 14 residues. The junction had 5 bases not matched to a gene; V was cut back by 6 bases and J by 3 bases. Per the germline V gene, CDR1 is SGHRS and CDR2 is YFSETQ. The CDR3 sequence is CASKVGQGTDTQYF. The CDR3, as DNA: TGCGCCAGCAAGGTGGGACAGGGAACAGATACGCAGTATTTT.

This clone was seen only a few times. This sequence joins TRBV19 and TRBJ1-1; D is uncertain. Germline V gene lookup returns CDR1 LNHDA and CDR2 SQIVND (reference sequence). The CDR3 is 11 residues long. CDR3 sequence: CASGLYTEAFF. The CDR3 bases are TGTGCTAGTGGTCTTTACACTGAAGCTTTCTTT.

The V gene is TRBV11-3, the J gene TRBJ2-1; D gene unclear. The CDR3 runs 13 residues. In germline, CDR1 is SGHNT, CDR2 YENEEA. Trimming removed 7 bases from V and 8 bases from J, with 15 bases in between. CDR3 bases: TGTGCCAGCACCCCGGCACTCTCCGATGAGCAGTTCTTC. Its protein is CASTPALSDEQFF.

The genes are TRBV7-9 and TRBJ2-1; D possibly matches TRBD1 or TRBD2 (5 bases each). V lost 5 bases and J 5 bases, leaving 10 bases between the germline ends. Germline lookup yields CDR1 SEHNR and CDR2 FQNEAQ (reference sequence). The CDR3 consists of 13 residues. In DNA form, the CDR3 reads TGTGCCAGCAGCCTGGGACGCAACAATGAGCAGTTCTTC. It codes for CASSLGRNNEQFF.

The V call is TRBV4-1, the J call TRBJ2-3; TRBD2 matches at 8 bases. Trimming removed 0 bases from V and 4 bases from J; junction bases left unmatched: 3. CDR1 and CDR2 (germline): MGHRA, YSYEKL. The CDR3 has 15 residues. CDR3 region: CASSQDGGAPDTQYF. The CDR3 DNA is TGCGCCAGCAGCCAAGACGGGGGGGCCCCAGATACGCAGTATTTT.

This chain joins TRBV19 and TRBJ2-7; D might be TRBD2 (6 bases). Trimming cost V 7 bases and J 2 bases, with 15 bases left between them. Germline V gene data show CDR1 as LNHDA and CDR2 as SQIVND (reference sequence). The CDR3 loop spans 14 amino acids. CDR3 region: CASMPGTGTYEQYF. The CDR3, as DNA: TGTGCCAGTATGCCCGGGACTGGGACCTACGAGCAGTACTTC.

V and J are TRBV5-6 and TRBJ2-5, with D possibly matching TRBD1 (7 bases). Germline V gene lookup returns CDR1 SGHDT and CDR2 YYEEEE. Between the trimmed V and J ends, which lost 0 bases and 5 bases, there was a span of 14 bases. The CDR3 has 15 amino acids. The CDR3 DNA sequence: TGTGCCAGCAGCTTGGATGGAGGGGGCTCGGAGACCCAGTACTTC. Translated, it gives CASSLDGGGSETQYF.

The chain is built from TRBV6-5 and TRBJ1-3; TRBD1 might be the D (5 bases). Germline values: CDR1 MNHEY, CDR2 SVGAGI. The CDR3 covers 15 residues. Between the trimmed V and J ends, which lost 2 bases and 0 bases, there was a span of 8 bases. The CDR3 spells CASSYGANSGNTIYF. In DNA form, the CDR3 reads TGTGCCAGCAGTTACGGGGCGAACTCTGGAAACACCATATATTTT.

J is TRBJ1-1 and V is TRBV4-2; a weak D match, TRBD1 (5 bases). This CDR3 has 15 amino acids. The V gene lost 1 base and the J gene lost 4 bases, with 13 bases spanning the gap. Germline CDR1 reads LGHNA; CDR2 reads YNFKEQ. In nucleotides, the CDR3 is TGTGCCAGCAGCCAAGCTGGAGGGGCTACCACTGAAGCTTTCTTT. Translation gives CASSQAGGATTEAFF.

CDR3 coding DNA: TGTGCCAGCAGTGACCCACAGGGGGGTACTAACTATGGCTACACCTTC. Amino acid sequence: CASSDPQGGTNYGYTF. The chain couples TRBV2 to TRBJ1-2; TRBD1 matches at 8 bases. V trimming: 3 bases; J trimming: 0 bases; junction bases outside the gene matches: 6. This CDR3 is 16 amino acids long. Germline loops: CDR1 SNHLY, CDR2 FYNNEI.

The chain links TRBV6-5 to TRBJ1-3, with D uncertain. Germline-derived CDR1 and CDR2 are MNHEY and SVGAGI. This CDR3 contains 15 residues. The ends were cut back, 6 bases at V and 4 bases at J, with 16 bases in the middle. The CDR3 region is CASSPTDAKGNTIYF. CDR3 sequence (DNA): TGTGCCAGCAGCCCTACGGACGCCAAAGGAAACACCATATATTTT.

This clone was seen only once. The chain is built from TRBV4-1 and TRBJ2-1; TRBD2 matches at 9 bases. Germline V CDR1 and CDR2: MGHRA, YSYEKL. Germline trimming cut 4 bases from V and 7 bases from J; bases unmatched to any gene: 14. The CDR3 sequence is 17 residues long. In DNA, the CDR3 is TGCGCCAGCAGCCCGTTACTAGCGGGCGGCCCTCGGAATGAGCAGTTCTTC. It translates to CASSPLLAGGPRNEQFF.

The CDR3 DNA sequence: TGTGCCAGCAGTGAAGGGGGCCCTAATGAGCAGTTCTTC. It translates to CASSEGGPNEQFF. The genes are TRBV6-1 and TRBJ2-1; D possibly corresponds to TRBD1 (5 bases). In germline, CDR1 is MNHNS, CDR2 SASEGT. The CDR3 sequence is 13 residues long. Trimming cost V 1 base and J 7 bases, with 8 bases left between them.

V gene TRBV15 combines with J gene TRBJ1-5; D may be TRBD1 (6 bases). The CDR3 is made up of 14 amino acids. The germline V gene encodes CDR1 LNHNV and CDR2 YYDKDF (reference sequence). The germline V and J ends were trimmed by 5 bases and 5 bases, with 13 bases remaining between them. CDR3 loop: CATSPNRADQPQHF. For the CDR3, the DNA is TGTGCCACCAGCCCCAACAGGGCTGATCAGCCCCAGCATTTT.

The CDR3, as DNA: TGTGCCAGCAGCCAATGGGCAGGGCTGGTCTACGAGCAGTACTTC. Translated, it gives CASSQWAGLVYEQYF. The chain joins TRBV14 to TRBJ2-7, with D tentatively TRBD1 (5 bases). Germline V gives CDR1 SGHDN, CDR2 FVKESK. CDR3 length: 15 amino acids. V lost 2 bases and J 3 bases, leaving 14 bases between the germline ends.

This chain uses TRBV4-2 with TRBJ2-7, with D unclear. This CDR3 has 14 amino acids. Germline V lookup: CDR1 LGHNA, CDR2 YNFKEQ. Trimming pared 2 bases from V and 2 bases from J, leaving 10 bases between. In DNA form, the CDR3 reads TGTGCCAGCAGCCAATGGGCCGGACCCTACGAGCAGTACTTC. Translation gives CASSQWAGPYEQYF.

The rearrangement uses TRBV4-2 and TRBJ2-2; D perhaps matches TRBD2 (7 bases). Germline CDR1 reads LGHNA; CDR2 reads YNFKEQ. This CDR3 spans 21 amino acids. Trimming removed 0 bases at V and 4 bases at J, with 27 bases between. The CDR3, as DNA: TGTGCCAGCAGCCAAGACAAAAAGGCAGGGGCGGGGGAAACACTCACCGGGGAGCTGTTTTTT. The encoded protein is CASSQDKKAGAGETLTGELFF.

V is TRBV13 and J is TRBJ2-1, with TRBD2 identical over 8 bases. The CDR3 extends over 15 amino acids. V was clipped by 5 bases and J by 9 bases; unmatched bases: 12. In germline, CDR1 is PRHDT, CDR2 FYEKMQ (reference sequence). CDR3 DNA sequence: TGTGCCAGCAGCCCGGAGGAGCGGGAGTCCGGTGAGCAGTTCTTC. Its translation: CASSPEERESGEQFF.

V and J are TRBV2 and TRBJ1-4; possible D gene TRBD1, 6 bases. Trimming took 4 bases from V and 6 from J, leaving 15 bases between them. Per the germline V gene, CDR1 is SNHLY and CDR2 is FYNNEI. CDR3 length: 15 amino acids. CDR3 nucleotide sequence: TGTGCCAGCAGTGGGTACAGGGACTTAGATGAAAAACTGTTTTTT. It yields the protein CASSGYRDLDEKLFF.

CDR3 bases: TGCGCCAGCAGTGATAGGGCGCTTTTAGAAAAACTGTTTTTT. This encodes CASSDRALLEKLFF. V is TRBV10-2 and J is TRBJ1-4, with D unclear. V was clipped by 3 bases and J by 8 bases, with 13 bases between them. CDR3 size: 14 residues. CDR1 is WSHSY, CDR2 SAAADI, per germline.

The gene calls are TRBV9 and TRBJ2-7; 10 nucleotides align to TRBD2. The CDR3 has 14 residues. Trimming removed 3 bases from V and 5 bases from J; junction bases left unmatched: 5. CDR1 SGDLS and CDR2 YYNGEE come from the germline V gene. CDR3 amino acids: CASSATSGYHEQYF. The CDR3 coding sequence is TGTGCCAGCAGCGCGACTAGCGGGTACCACGAGCAGTACTTC.